A selection of T cell receptor beta chains follows, all from one sample in a study of blood T cells in healthy people across ages. Each CDR3 protein is one row after TCRdb ran MiXCR on the 5' RACE reads. Among around 710,000 distinct CDR3 sequences listed, 40% to 45% were seen once. Sequencing was done on a sample of blood. The receptors here all came from a woman in her sixties in good health. Both conserved end residues are part of each CDR3. The D gene is left open where the match is weak. Some rows have no size entry. The others give once, few or many, or a class for an expanded clone.

clone size	V gene	D gene	J gene	CDR3 protein	CDR3 DNA
-	TRBV28	-	TRBJ2-1	CASSQAGPSSYNEQFF	TGTGCCAGCAGTCAAGCGGGCCCGAGCTCCTACAATGAGCAGTTCTTC
many	TRBV20-1	-	TRBJ2-5	CSARDPLGQETQYF	TGCAGTGCTAGAGATCCCCTAGGCCAAGAGACCCAGTACTTC
few	TRBV28	-	TRBJ2-7	CASSRPLTGAPYEQYF	TGTGCCAGCAGTCGCCCCTTAACGGGGGCCCCCTACGAGCAGTACTTC
many	TRBV9	-	TRBJ2-6	CASSVSGDGANVLTF	TGTGCCAGCAGCGTATCAGGGGACGGGGCCAACGTCCTGACTTTC
many	TRBV29-1	-	TRBJ2-3	CSVDPATDTQYF	TGCAGCGTTGATCCGGCCACAGATACGCAGTATTTT
-	TRBV29-1	TRBD2	TRBJ2-5	CSTDAGTSGPQETQYF	TGCAGCACCGACGCAGGGACTAGCGGACCCCAAGAGACCCAGTACTTC
-	TRBV28	-	TRBJ2-5	CASSSPAGIQETQYF	TGTGCCAGCAGCAGTCCTGCAGGGATCCAAGAGACCCAGTACTTC
-	TRBV4-1	TRBD2	TRBJ2-3	CASSQVHWGGGGGDTQYF	TGCGCCAGCAGCCAAGTACATTGGGGTGGCGGGGGGGGAGATACGCAGTATTTT
-	TRBV7-2	TRBD2	TRBJ2-7	CASSLKSSGVSEQYF	TGTGCCAGCAGCCTCAAGAGTAGCGGGGTTTCCGAGCAGTACTTC
-	TRBV9	TRBD1	TRBJ2-7	CASSGEGALYEQYF	TGTGCCAGCAGCGGAGAGGGGGCCCTCTACGAGCAGTACTTC